This TCR beta chain was identified during a study of radiotherapy plus CTLA-4 blockade in lung cancer. The table came from immunoSEQ multiplex PCR; TCRdb's copy has only in-frame clones and leaves some out. The sample lists about 88,000 clones, approximately 79% occurring once. CDR3 length: 15 residues. V trimming: 3 bases; J trimming: 4 bases; junction bases outside the gene matches: 3. Germline CDR1 and CDR2: MDHEN and SYDVKM. Sample: peripheral blood, taken from a patient treated with radiotherapy plus ipilimumab. The rearrangement links TRBV28 to TRBJ1-2, with TRBD1 matching 12 bases. This sequence originates from a human donor with non-small cell lung cancer that progressed on radiotherapy plus ipilimumab. The CDR3 bases are TGTGCCAGCAGTTTCGGGACAGGGGGCTTCTATGGCTACACCTTC. Translating it yields CASSFGTGGFYGYTF.